Below, 15 T cell receptor beta chains from the same sample are listed, as sequenced in a study of cytomegalovirus exposure and HLA in healthy donors. The PCR made use of 60 Vbeta and 13 Jbeta primers. Profiled with immunoSEQ multiplex PCR; TCRdb holds only in-frame clones, not every one. The data hold around 220,000 clones, with 60% to 85% observed a single time. The sequencing sample was made of PBMCs. The receptors stem from a man aged 40-49 years in good health and CMV-seronegative.

This clone was seen once. This chain links TRBV18 with TRBJ1-2; 9 bases are a match to TRBD1. With V trimmed by 3 bases and J by 4 bases, 6 bases remained unmatched. The CDR3 consists of 15 residues. Germline CDR1 KGHSH, CDR2 LQKENI. The chain's CDR3 is CASSPRDREFYGYTF. The CDR3 coding sequence is TGTGCCAGCTCACCCCGGGACAGGGAATTCTATGGCTACACCTTC.

V gene TRBV18 combines with J gene TRBJ2-6; tentatively, D is TRBD1 (6 bases). Germline V gene data show CDR1 as KGHSH and CDR2 as LQKENI. V was clipped by 6 bases and J by 0 bases, with 15 bases between them. The CDR3 is made up of 17 amino acids. The CDR3 spells CASSPTQGTSGANVLTF. CDR3 sequence (DNA): TGTGCCAGCTCCCCGACACAGGGTACCTCTGGGGCCAACGTCCTGACTTTC.

The chain recombines TRBV7-2 with TRBJ2-7; TRBD2 aligns across 10 bases. This CDR3 comprises 17 residues. After removal of 1 base from V and 1 base from J, the junction contained 7 bases not matched to a gene. Germline lookup yields CDR1 SGHTA and CDR2 FQGNSA. The CDR3: CASSLESSGSGSYEQYF. DNA for the CDR3: TGTGCCAGCAGCTTAGAGTCTAGCGGGAGCGGGTCCTACGAGCAGTACTTC.

The V gene is TRBV5-1, the J gene TRBJ2-4; 11 nucleotides line up with TRBD2. The V and J ends lost 5 bases and 3 bases, in that order; junction bases with no gene match: 4. The CDR3 has 15 residues. Germline CDR1 SGHRS, CDR2 YFSETQ. CDR3 in DNA: TGCGCCAGCAGGTTAGCGGGAGGGAACAAAAACATTCAGTACTTC. This gives the protein CASRLAGGNKNIQYF.

To note about this clone: Because it lacks the conserved phenylalanine or tryptophan at the end, this CDR3 is likely a read error. No DNA is shown, since the ends of the CDR3 on it are uncertain; the CDR3 is the one TCRdb lists. The chain carries TRBV5-4 and TRBJ2-2; TRBD1, the D gene given by the table, was not confirmed from the DNA. CDR1 and CDR2 from the germline V gene are SGHNT and YYREEE (reference sequence). Inclusive of both ends, the CDR3 amounts to 9 amino acids. This CDR3 reads CASNSPGQL.

This clone was observed a single time. The rearrangement uses TRBV2 and TRBJ1-6; D unclear. Trimming cost V 7 bases and J 2 bases, with 9 bases left between them. The germline CDR1 and CDR2 sequences are SNHLY and FYNNEI. The CDR3 runs to 14 residues. CDR3 coding DNA: TGTGCCAGCACAGTCTCCCCCTATAATTCACCCCTCCACTTT. Protein product: CASTVSPYNSPLHF.

J is TRBJ1-1 and V is TRBV25-1; 7 bases align to TRBD1. The CDR3 is 13 amino acids. The V segment lost 11 bases and the J segment 2 bases; nucleotides outside the gene matches: 8. The germline V gene has CDR1 MGHDK and CDR2 SYGVNS. CDR3: CASKVGGNTEAFF. The CDR3 DNA follows: TGTGCCTCCAAAGTAGGGGGCAACACTGAAGCTTTCTTT.

V gene TRBV6-5 combines with J gene TRBJ1-2; D possibly corresponds to TRBD1 (6 bases). V lost 4 bases and J lost 8, with 23 bases in between. This CDR3 region has 16 residues. Germline V CDR1 and CDR2: MNHEY, SVGAGI. DNA of the CDR3: TGTGCCAGCAGTTTCAAATTGGACAGCCTTGCAGTAGGCTACACCTTC. Translating it yields CASSFKLDSLAVGYTF.

This clone turned up a few times. The V and J genes are TRBV4-3 and TRBJ1-4; tentatively, D is TRBD1 (6 bases). The CDR3 totals 19 residues. The V end lost 0 bases, the J end lost 0 bases, and 17 bases lay between the germline ends. From germline, CDR1 is LGHNA and CDR2 YSLEER. The CDR3 is CASSQDSRGYQATNEKLFF. CDR3 nucleotides: TGCGCCAGCAGCCAAGATAGCAGGGGTTATCAAGCAACTAATGAAAAACTGTTTTTT.

J is TRBJ2-1 and V is TRBV10-1; D possibly corresponds to TRBD1 (6 bases). The CDR3 sequence is 14 residues long. The V gene's germline CDR1 is WNHNN and CDR2 SYGVQD (reference sequence). The ends were cut back, 4 bases at V and 5 bases at J, with 12 bases in the middle. For the CDR3, the DNA is TGCGCCAGCAGTGGTACCCCAGGGGACAATGAGCAGTTCTTC. It is translated as CASSGTPGDNEQFF.

The gene calls are TRBV6-4 and TRBJ1-5; the D is unclear. Per the germline V gene, CDR1 is MRHNA and CDR2 is SNTAGT. The CDR3 loop spans 15 amino acids. The V gene lost 0 bases and the J gene lost 3 bases, with 9 bases spanning the gap. Here the CDR3 DNA reads TGTGCCAGCAGTGACTCTTGCGGCAACAATCAGCCCCAGCATTTT. It specifies CASSDSCGNNQPQHF.

The genes are TRBV28 and TRBJ1-2; the D gene is possibly TRBD1 (6 bases). Trimming stripped 5 bases from V and 12 bases from J, with 19 bases between. CDR1 is MDHEN, CDR2 SYDVKM, per germline. The CDR3 has 13 residues. The CDR3 region is CASSPRSDSDNTF. The CDR3 DNA reads TGTGCCAGCAGTCCTAGATCGGACAGCGATAACACCTTC.

The V and J genes are TRBV11-2 and TRBJ1-1; the D is unclear. The germline CDR1 and CDR2 sequences are SGHAT and FQNNGV. The CDR3 has 14 amino acids. Trimming stripped 1 base from V and 0 bases from J, with 6 bases between. The CDR3 sequence: CASSLANMNTEAFF. CDR3 in DNA: TGTGCCAGCAGCTTAGCAAACATGAACACTGAAGCTTTCTTT.

The chain employs TRBV27 and TRBJ1-1, with D possibly matching TRBD1 (5 bases). Germline V gives CDR1 MNHEY, CDR2 SMNVEV (reference sequence). Deletions cut 2 bases from V and 5 bases from J, with 12 bases between. This CDR3 region has 14 residues. CDR3 region: CASSLRGYGTEAFF. The CDR3 DNA reads TGTGCCAGCAGTTTAAGGGGATATGGTACTGAAGCTTTCTTT.

A single count supports this clone. The chain employs TRBV9 and TRBJ2-5, with TRBD1 matching 7 bases. With V trimmed by 3 bases and J by 2 bases, 13 bases remained unmatched. The CDR3 has 17 amino acids. Germline V CDR1 and CDR2: SGDLS, YYNGEE. The CDR3 nucleotides read TGTGCCAGCAGCGACCCAGGAGTCGGGACAGATCAAGAGACCCAGTACTTC. Protein sequence: CASSDPGVGTDQETQYF.